What follows are 4 T cell receptor beta chains derived from one specimen sequenced in a study of Tregs in tolerant kidney transplant recipients. Sequenced by immunoSEQ multiplex PCR; TCRdb stores in-frame clones only, minus some. Among approximately 90,000 clones listed, about 92% were seen once. The sample taken for sequencing was CD8+ T cells from blood. These receptors came from a human donor in good health.

The chain combines TRBV14 with TRBJ2-7, with D perhaps being TRBD1 or TRBD2 (5 bases each). Germline V gives CDR1 SGHDN, CDR2 FVKESK. The CDR3 length is 15 residues. Trimming pared 3 bases from V and 4 bases from J, leaving 16 bases between. This CDR3 is CASSQGHPGWYEQYF. DNA of the CDR3: TGTGCCAGCAGCCAGGGGCACCCGGGGTGGTACGAGCAGTACTTC.

J is TRBJ1-2 and V is TRBV19, with D possibly TRBD1 on 5 matching bases. V was pared by 5 bases and J by 4 bases, with 11 bases between. CDR3 length: 13 amino acids. Looked up from germline, CDR1 is LNHDA and CDR2 is SQIVND (reference sequence). The CDR3 loop is CASSGAGIYGYTF. CDR3 coding DNA: TGTGCCAGTAGTGGGGCAGGAATCTATGGCTACACCTTC.

The V call is TRBV27, the J call TRBJ1-1; D is possibly TRBD1 (5 bases). The V and J ends lost 4 bases and 0 bases respectively, with 15 bases between them. The CDR3 contains 16 residues. Per germline, CDR1 MNHEY and CDR2 SMNVEV (reference sequence). The CDR3 here is CASSWGPGVMNTEAFF. Here the CDR3 DNA reads TGTGCCAGCAGTTGGGGCCCGGGGGTGATGAACACTGAAGCTTTCTTT.

CDR3 DNA sequence: TGTGCCAGCAGCTTCTCTACGAACTATGGCTACACCTTC. Its translation is CASSFSTNYGYTF. The chain recombines TRBV13 with TRBJ1-2, with D unclear. CDR3 length: 13 residues. Germline CDR1 PRHDT, CDR2 FYEKMQ (reference sequence). Deletions cut 3 bases from V and 2 bases from J, with 7 bases between.